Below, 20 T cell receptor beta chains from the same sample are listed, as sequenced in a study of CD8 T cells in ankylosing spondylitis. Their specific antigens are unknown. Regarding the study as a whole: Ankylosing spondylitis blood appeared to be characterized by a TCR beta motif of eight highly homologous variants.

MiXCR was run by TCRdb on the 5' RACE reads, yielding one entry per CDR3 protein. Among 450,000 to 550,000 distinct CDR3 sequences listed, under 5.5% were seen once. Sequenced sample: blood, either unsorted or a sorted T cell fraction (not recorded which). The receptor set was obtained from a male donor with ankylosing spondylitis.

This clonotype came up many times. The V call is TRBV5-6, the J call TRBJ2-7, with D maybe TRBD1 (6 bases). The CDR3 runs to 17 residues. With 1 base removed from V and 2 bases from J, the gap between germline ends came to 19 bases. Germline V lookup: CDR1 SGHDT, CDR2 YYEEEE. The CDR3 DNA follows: TGTGCCAGCAGCTTGTGGGACACCAACTCGGCGCCCTACGAGCAGTACTTC. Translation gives CASSLWDTNSAPYEQYF.

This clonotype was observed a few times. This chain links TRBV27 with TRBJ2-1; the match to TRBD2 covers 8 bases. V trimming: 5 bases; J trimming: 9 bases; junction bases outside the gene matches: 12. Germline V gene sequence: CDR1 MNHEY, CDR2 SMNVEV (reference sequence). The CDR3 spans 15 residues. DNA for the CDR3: TGTGCCAGCAGTGTAGTGGGACTAGGATTGGTTGAGCAGTTCTTC. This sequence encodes CASSVVGLGLVEQFF.

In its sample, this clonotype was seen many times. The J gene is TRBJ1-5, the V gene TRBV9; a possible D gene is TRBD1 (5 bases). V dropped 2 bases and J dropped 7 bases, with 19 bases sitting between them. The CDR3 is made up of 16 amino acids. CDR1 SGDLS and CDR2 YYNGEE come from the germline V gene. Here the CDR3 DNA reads TGTGCCAGCAGCGTTGGCTCCCAGGGTCAAGGCCAGCCCCAGCATTTT. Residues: CASSVGSQGQGQPQHF.

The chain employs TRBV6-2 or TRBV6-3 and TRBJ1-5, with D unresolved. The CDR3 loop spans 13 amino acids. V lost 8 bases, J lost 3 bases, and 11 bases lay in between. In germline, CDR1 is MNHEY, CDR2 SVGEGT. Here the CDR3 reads CASVGRYNQPQHF. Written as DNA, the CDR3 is TGTGCCAGCGTCGGACGGTACAATCAGCCCCAGCATTTT.

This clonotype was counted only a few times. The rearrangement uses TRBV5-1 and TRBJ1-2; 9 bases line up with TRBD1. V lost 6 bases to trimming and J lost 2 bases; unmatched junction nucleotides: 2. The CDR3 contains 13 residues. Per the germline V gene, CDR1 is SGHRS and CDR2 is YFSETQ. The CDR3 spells CASTTGGNYGYTF. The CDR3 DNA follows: TGCGCCAGCACAACAGGGGGCAACTATGGCTACACCTTC.

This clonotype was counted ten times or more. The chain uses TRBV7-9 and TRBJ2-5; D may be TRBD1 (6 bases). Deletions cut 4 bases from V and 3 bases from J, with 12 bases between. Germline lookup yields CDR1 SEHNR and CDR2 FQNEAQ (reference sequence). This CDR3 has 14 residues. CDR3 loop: CASSSLRGKETQYF. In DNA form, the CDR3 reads TGTGCCAGCAGCTCCCTCAGGGGTAAAGAGACCCAGTACTTC.

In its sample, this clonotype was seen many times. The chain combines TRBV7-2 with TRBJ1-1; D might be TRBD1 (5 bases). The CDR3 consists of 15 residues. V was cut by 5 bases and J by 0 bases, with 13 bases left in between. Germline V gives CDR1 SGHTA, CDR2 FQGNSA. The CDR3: CASSPGVNVNTEAFF. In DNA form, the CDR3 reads TGTGCCAGCAGCCCGGGGGTTAACGTGAACACTGAAGCTTTCTTT.

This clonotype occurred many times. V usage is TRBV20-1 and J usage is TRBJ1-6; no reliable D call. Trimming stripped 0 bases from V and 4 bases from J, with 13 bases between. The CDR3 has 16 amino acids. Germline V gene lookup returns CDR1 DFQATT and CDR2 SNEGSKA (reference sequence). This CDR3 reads CSAREGTPNYNSPLHF. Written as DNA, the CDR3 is TGCAGTGCTAGAGAGGGCACTCCAAATTATAATTCACCCCTCCACTTT.

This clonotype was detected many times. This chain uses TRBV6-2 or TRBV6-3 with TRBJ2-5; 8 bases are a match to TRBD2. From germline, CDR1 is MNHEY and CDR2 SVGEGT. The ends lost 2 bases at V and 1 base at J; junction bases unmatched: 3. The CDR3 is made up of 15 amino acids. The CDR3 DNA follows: TGTGCCAGCAGTTACGCCGGGGGGGCCCAAGAGACCCAGTACTTC. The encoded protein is CASSYAGGAQETQYF.

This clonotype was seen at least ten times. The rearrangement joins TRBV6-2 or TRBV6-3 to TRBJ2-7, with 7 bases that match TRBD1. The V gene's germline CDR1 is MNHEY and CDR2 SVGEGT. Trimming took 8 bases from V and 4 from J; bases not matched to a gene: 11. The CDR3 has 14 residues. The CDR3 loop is CASFTPGQPYEQYF. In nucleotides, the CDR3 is TGTGCCAGCTTCACCCCGGGACAGCCTTACGAGCAGTACTTC.

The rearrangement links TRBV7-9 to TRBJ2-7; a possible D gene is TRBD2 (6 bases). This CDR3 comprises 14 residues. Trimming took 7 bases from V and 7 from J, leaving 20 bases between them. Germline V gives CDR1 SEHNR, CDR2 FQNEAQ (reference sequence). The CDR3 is CASNQGGRQGEQYF. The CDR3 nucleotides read TGTGCCAGCAACCAGGGAGGCAGGCAAGGAGAGCAGTACTTC. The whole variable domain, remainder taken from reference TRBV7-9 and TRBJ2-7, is DTGVSQNPRHKITKRGQNVTFRCDPISEHNRLYWYRQTLGQGPEFLTYFQNEAQLEKSRLLSDRFSAERPKGSFSTLEIQRTEQGDSAMYLCASNQGGRQGEQYFGPGTRLTVT.

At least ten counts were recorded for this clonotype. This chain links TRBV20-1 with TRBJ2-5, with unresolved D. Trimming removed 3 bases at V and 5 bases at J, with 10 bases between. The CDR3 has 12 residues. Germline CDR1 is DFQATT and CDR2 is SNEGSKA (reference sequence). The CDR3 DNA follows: TGCAGTGCTAGTGGCAGGCCGGAGACCCAGTACTTC. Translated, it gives CSASGRPETQYF.

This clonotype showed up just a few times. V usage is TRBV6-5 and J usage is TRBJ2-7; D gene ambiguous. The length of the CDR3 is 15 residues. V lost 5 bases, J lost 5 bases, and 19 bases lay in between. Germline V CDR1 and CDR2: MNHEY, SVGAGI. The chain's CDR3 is CASSSVGKSYHEQYF. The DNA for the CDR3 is TGTGCCAGCAGTAGCGTGGGGAAGAGCTACCACGAGCAGTACTTC.

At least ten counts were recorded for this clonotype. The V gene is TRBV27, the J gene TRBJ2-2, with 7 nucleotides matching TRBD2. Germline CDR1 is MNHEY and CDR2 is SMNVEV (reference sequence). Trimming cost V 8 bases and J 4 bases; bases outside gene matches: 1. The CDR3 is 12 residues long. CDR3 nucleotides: TGTGCCAGCGGGACTACCACCGGGGAGCTGTTTTTT. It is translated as CASGTTTGELFF.

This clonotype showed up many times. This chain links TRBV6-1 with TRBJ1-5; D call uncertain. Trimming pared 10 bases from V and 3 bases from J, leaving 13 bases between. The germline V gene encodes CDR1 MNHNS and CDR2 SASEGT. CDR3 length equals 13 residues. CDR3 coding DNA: TGTGCCACTAAACGGGGAGTCAATCAGCCCCAGCATTTT. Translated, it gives CATKRGVNQPQHF.

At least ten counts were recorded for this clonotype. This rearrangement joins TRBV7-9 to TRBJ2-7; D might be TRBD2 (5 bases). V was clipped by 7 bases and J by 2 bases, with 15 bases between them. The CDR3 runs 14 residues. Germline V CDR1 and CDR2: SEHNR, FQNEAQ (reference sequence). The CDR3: CASTHRTATYEQYF. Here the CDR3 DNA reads TGTGCCAGCACCCACCGGACTGCAACCTACGAGCAGTACTTC.

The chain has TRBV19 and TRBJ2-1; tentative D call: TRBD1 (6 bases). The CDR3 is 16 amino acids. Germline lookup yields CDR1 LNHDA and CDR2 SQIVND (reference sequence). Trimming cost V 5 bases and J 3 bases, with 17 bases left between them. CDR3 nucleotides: TGTGCCAGTAGTGACGGTGGTGGGACAAGCTACAATGAGCAGTTCTTC. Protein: CASSDGGGTSYNEQFF.

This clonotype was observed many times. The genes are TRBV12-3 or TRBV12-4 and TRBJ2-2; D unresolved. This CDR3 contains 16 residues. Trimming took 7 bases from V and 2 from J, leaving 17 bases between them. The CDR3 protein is CASIPFGLGNTGELFF. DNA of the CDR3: TGTGCCAGCATCCCATTCGGGCTGGGCAACACCGGGGAGCTGTTTTTT.

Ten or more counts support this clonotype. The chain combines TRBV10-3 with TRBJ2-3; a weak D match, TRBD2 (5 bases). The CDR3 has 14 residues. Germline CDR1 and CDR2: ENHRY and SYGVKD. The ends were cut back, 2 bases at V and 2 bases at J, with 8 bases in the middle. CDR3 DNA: TGTGCCATCAGTGAGGTGACTATCACAGATACGCAGTATTTT. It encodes CAISEVTITDTQYF.

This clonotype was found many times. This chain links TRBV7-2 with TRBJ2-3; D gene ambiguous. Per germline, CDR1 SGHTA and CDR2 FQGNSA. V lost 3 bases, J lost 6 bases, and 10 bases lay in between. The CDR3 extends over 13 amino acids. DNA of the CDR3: TGTGCCAGCAGCTTGCCAGTTGCCGATACGCAGTATTTT. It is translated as CASSLPVADTQYF.